Listed below are T cell receptor beta chains from one sample, sequenced in a study of blood T cell repertoires in COVID-19. TCRdb's copy holds only in-frame clones and misses some; the assay was immunoSEQ multiplex PCR. This table has about 170,000 clones, 83% appearing once. The source material was PBMCs or T cells enriched from blood (not recorded which). The receptors here all came from a woman aged 45-65 years in a cohort exposed to, infected with or recovered from COVID-19 (not recorded which). Both conserved end residues are part of each CDR3. D genes are given only for firm matches. Only some rows state a clone size, as once, few, many or a class for expanded clones.

D gene: .
clone size: .
J gene: TRBJ2-3
CDR3 length: 11
V gene: TRBV19
CDR3 DNA: TGTGCCAGCGGGAGTGCAGATACGCAGTATTTT
CDR3 protein: CASGSADTQYF

D gene: .
clone size: once
J gene: TRBJ2-2
CDR3 length: 14
V gene: TRBV19
CDR3 DNA: TGTGCCAGTAAGAGGGATTGGAACACCGGGGAGCTGTTTTTT
CDR3 protein: CASKRDWNTGELFF

D gene: .
clone size: .
J gene: TRBJ1-5
CDR3 length: 16
V gene: TRBV7-4
CDR3 DNA: TGTGCCAGCAGCTTAGAGTATAAGGGAGACAATCAGCCCCAGCATTTT
CDR3 protein: CASSLEYKGDNQPQHF

D gene: TRBD1
clone size: .
J gene: TRBJ1-3
CDR3 length: 13
V gene: TRBV7-8
CDR3 DNA: TGTGCCAGCATGGACAGGGCTGGAAACACCATATATTTT
CDR3 protein: CASMDRAGNTIYF

D gene: TRBD1
clone size: .
J gene: TRBJ1-3
CDR3 length: 15
V gene: TRBV3-1/TRBV3-2
CDR3 DNA: TGTGCCAGCAGCCCTAGGGGGCTTTCGGGAAACACCATATATTTT
CDR3 protein: CASSPRGLSGNTIYF

D gene: .
clone size: .
J gene: TRBJ2-5
CDR3 length: 14
V gene: TRBV5-6
CDR3 DNA: TGTGCCAGCAGCTTGGATGCGGGCGGAGAGACCCAGTACTTC
CDR3 protein: CASSLDAGGETQYF

D gene: TRBD1
clone size: .
J gene: TRBJ2-7
CDR3 length: 12
V gene: TRBV6-5
CDR3 DNA: TGTGCCAGCATCGACAGGGCCTACGAGCAGTACTTC
CDR3 protein: CASIDRAYEQYF

D gene: TRBD1
clone size: .
J gene: TRBJ1-5
CDR3 length: 13
V gene: TRBV19
CDR3 DNA: TGTGCCAGTAGAGCAGGGGGATTGCAGCCCCAGCATTTT
CDR3 protein: CASRAGGLQPQHF

D gene: .
clone size: .
J gene: TRBJ2-2
CDR3 length: 11
V gene: TRBV6-2/TRBV6-3
CDR3 DNA: TGTGCCAGCAGTTGGCCCGGGGAGCTGTTTTTT
CDR3 protein: CASSWPGELFF

D gene: TRBD1
clone size: .
J gene: TRBJ2-7
CDR3 length: 15
V gene: TRBV7-2
CDR3 DNA: TGTGCCAGCAGCCCCGGACAGGGGCGATCCTACGAGCAGTACTTC
CDR3 protein: CASSPGQGRSYEQYF

D gene: .
clone size: .
J gene: TRBJ1-1
CDR3 length: 13
V gene: TRBV29-1
CDR3 DNA: TGCAGTGCTAGGCCAGGGGAGGGAACTGAAGCTTTCTTT
CDR3 protein: CSARPGEGTEAFF

D gene: .
clone size: .
J gene: TRBJ2-3
CDR3 length: 17
V gene: TRBV27
CDR3 DNA: TGTGCCAGCCGAACCGGGGGGCCAACTTTACGGACAGATACGCAGTATTTT
CDR3 protein: CASRTGGPTLRTDTQYF

D gene: .
clone size: .
J gene: TRBJ1-5
CDR3 length: 13
V gene: TRBV19
CDR3 DNA: TGTGCCACCAACCGAGGGGGTGGACAGCCCCAGCATTTT
CDR3 protein: CATNRGGGQPQHF

D gene: .
clone size: .
J gene: TRBJ1-2
CDR3 length: 15
V gene: TRBV2
CDR3 DNA: TGTGCCAGCACCAGGGGCCTGCCAGCTAACTATGGCTACACCTTC
CDR3 protein: CASTRGLPANYGYTF

D gene: .
clone size: few
J gene: TRBJ2-5
CDR3 length: 15
V gene: TRBV6-5
CDR3 DNA: TGTGCCAGCAGTTATGGGGCCAGCGATCAAGAGACCCAGTACTTC
CDR3 protein: CASSYGASDQETQYF

D gene: TRBD1
clone size: .
J gene: TRBJ2-5
CDR3 length: 14
V gene: TRBV19
CDR3 DNA: TGTGCCAGTAGTCCCCGGACAGGGGGAGGGACCCAGTACTTC
CDR3 protein: CASSPRTGGGTQYF

D gene: TRBD1
clone size: .
J gene: TRBJ1-1
CDR3 length: 13
V gene: TRBV28
CDR3 DNA: TGTGCCAGCAGGGCGACAGGGGGCACTGAAGCTTTCTTT
CDR3 protein: CASRATGGTEAFF

D gene: .
clone size: once
J gene: TRBJ1-1
CDR3 length: 15
V gene: TRBV2
CDR3 DNA: TGTGCCAGCAGAGCCCTCATTCAGGGAAACACTGAAGCTTTCTTT
CDR3 protein: CASRALIQGNTEAFF

D gene: TRBD1
clone size: .
J gene: TRBJ1-4
CDR3 length: 16
V gene: TRBV4-3
CDR3 DNA: TGCGCCAGCAGCCAAGATCGTGGGACAGGGGGGGAAAAACTGTTTTTT
CDR3 protein: CASSQDRGTGGEKLFF

D gene: .
clone size: .
J gene: TRBJ1-6
CDR3 length: 17
V gene: TRBV28
CDR3 DNA: TGTGCCAGCAGTTCCGAGAGGGTGGGGGGTTATAATTCACCCCTCCACTTT
CDR3 protein: CASSSERVGGYNSPLHF

D gene: TRBD1
clone size: .
J gene: TRBJ2-7
CDR3 length: 14
V gene: TRBV5-1
CDR3 DNA: TGCGCCAGCAGCCTTCCGGGACAGTCCCACGAGCAGTACTTC
CDR3 protein: CASSLPGQSHEQYF

D gene: .
clone size: .
J gene: TRBJ1-2
CDR3 length: 14
V gene: TRBV11-2
CDR3 DNA: TGTGCCAGCAGCTTAAGTGGGGGCGGCTATGGCTACACCTTC
CDR3 protein: CASSLSGGGYGYTF

D gene: .
clone size: .
J gene: TRBJ2-7
CDR3 length: 17
V gene: TRBV21-1
CDR3 DNA: TGTGCCAGCAGCAAAGCAAGGGGCGCTAGCGGGAGTGGCGAGCAGTACTTC
CDR3 protein: CASSKARGASGSGEQYF

D gene: .
clone size: .
J gene: TRBJ2-7
CDR3 length: 14
V gene: TRBV29-1
CDR3 DNA: TGCAGCGTTCTCTACAGGGAATCTTCCTACGAGCAGTACTTC
CDR3 protein: CSVLYRESSYEQYF

D gene: .
clone size: .
J gene: TRBJ1-4
CDR3 length: 13
V gene: TRBV9
CDR3 DNA: TGTGCCAGCAGCGGGACAGACAATGAAAAACTGTTTTTT
CDR3 protein: CASSGTDNEKLFF

D gene: .
clone size: .
J gene: TRBJ2-3
CDR3 length: 14
V gene: TRBV5-5
CDR3 DNA: TGTGCCAGCAGAGGCTCAGGGGTGGCAGATACGCAGTATTTT
CDR3 protein: CASRGSGVADTQYF

D gene: TRBD1
clone size: .
J gene: TRBJ1-1
CDR3 length: 14
V gene: TRBV11-2
CDR3 DNA: TGTGCCAGCAGCTTCGACAGGGATCGCGGAAGAGCTTTCTTT
CDR3 protein: CASSFDRDRGRAFF

D gene: TRBD1
clone size: once
J gene: TRBJ1-1
CDR3 length: 15
V gene: TRBV11-2
CDR3 DNA: TGTGCCAGCAGCCAAATAGAGGGGGCAGCGCCTGAAGCTTTCTTT
CDR3 protein: CASSQIEGAAPEAFF

D gene: .
clone size: .
J gene: TRBJ1-2
CDR3 length: 13
V gene: TRBV27
CDR3 DNA: TGTGCCAGCACCCCCGACAGGAACTATGGCTACACCTTC
CDR3 protein: CASTPDRNYGYTF

D gene: TRBD1
clone size: once
J gene: TRBJ1-3
CDR3 length: 18
V gene: TRBV14
CDR3 DNA: TGTGCCAGCAGCCCTGGCCCGGGACAGGGGACCTTTGGAAACACCATATATTTT
CDR3 protein: CASSPGPGQGTFGNTIYF

D gene: .
clone size: .
J gene: TRBJ1-3
CDR3 length: 16
V gene: TRBV7-9
CDR3 DNA: TGTGCCAGCAGCTCCCCTGAGGCGTACTCTGGAAACACCATATATTTT
CDR3 protein: CASSSPEAYSGNTIYF

D gene: .
clone size: .
J gene: TRBJ2-1
CDR3 length: 12
V gene: TRBV11-3
CDR3 DNA: TGTGCCAGCAGCTTAGCTAACAATGAGCAGTTCTTC
CDR3 protein: CASSLANNEQFF

D gene: TRBD1
clone size: few
J gene: TRBJ2-2
CDR3 length: 14
V gene: TRBV11-3
CDR3 DNA: TGTGCCAGCAGTCCACAACCCGACAGGGCGGAGCTGTTTTTT
CDR3 protein: CASSPQPDRAELFF

D gene: .
clone size: .
J gene: TRBJ1-1
CDR3 length: 13
V gene: TRBV2
CDR3 DNA: TGTGCCAGCAGTGGGGGGCCGATCACTGAAGCTTTCTTT
CDR3 protein: CASSGGPITEAFF

D gene: .
clone size: .
J gene: TRBJ1-5
CDR3 length: 15
V gene: TRBV6-5
CDR3 DNA: TGTGCCAGCACCATAAGGGGGGGCAGAAATCAGCCCCAGCATTTT
CDR3 protein: CASTIRGGRNQPQHF

D gene: .
clone size: .
J gene: TRBJ2-5
CDR3 length: 15
V gene: TRBV11-1
CDR3 DNA: TGTGCCAGCAGCCTCCCACTAGGCCCTCAAGAGACCCAGTACTTC
CDR3 protein: CASSLPLGPQETQYF

D gene: TRBD1
clone size: once
J gene: TRBJ2-5
CDR3 length: 14
V gene: TRBV27
CDR3 DNA: TGTGCCAGCAGTCGGGGACAGGCCGGCGAGACCCAGTACTTC
CDR3 protein: CASSRGQAGETQYF

D gene: .
clone size: .
J gene: TRBJ2-7
CDR3 length: 15
V gene: TRBV29-1
CDR3 DNA: TGCAGCGCCAGCCCCCCGGACACCCCTGCCTACGAGCAGTACTTC
CDR3 protein: CSASPPDTPAYEQYF

D gene: .
clone size: .
J gene: TRBJ2-4
CDR3 length: 13
V gene: TRBV29-1
CDR3 DNA: TGCAGCGTTGAAGATCTGGCCAAAAACATTCAGTACTTC
CDR3 protein: CSVEDLAKNIQYF

D gene: TRBD2
clone size: .
J gene: TRBJ2-3
CDR3 length: 13
V gene: TRBV7-3
CDR3 DNA: TGTGCCAGCAGCTACGCCAGGGAGGGTACGCAGTATTTT
CDR3 protein: CASSYAREGTQYF

D gene: TRBD2
clone size: .
J gene: TRBJ2-2
CDR3 length: 17
V gene: TRBV24-1
CDR3 DNA: TGTGCCACCAGTGTGGCTAGCGGGGGCCAATACACCGGGGAGCTGTTTTTT
CDR3 protein: CATSVASGGQYTGELFF

D gene: TRBD2
clone size: once
J gene: TRBJ2-7
CDR3 length: 15
V gene: TRBV19
CDR3 DNA: TGTGCCAGTAGTATTTTCCCAGGGAGGGCCTACGAGCAGTACTTC
CDR3 protein: CASSIFPGRAYEQYF

D gene: .
clone size: .
J gene: TRBJ1-1
CDR3 length: 13
V gene: TRBV6-5
CDR3 DNA: TGTGCCAGCAGCCAACTCGATGACACTGAAGCTTTCTTT
CDR3 protein: CASSQLDDTEAFF

D gene: TRBD1
clone size: .
J gene: TRBJ2-7
CDR3 length: 15
V gene: TRBV5-6
CDR3 DNA: TGTGCCAGCAGCTCGCTGACAGGGCAATTCTACGAGCAGTACTTC
CDR3 protein: CASSSLTGQFYEQYF

D gene: .
clone size: .
J gene: TRBJ1-5
CDR3 length: 13
V gene: TRBV30
CDR3 DNA: TGTGCCTGGAGTACGACAGCCACAGGGCCCCAGCATTTT
CDR3 protein: CAWSTTATGPQHF

D gene: .
clone size: once
J gene: TRBJ1-5
CDR3 length: 12
V gene: TRBV29-1
CDR3 DNA: TGCAGCGTTGAAGAAGGGAGTGAGACCCAGCATTTT
CDR3 protein: CSVEEGSETQHF

D gene: .
clone size: .
J gene: TRBJ2-1
CDR3 length: 12
V gene: TRBV9
CDR3 DNA: TGTGCCAGCAGCGCAACTACGGGACATCAGTTCTTC
CDR3 protein: CASSATTGHQFF

D gene: .
clone size: .
J gene: TRBJ1-5
CDR3 length: 15
V gene: TRBV25-1
CDR3 DNA: TGTGCCAGCAGTGACTCTCAGTATAGCAATCAGCCCCAGCATTTT
CDR3 protein: CASSDSQYSNQPQHF

D gene: TRBD2
clone size: .
J gene: TRBJ2-2
CDR3 length: 16
V gene: TRBV9
CDR3 DNA: TGTGCCAGCAGCGTAGATCCTAGCGGGAACACCGGGGAGCTGTTTTTT
CDR3 protein: CASSVDPSGNTGELFF

D gene: .
clone size: few
J gene: TRBJ1-3
CDR3 length: 13
V gene: TRBV3-1/TRBV3-2
CDR3 DNA: TGTGCCAGCAGCCAAGGAGACAGAAACACCATATATTTT
CDR3 protein: CASSQGDRNTIYF

D gene: TRBD2
clone size: .
J gene: TRBJ2-5
CDR3 length: 18
V gene: TRBV5-1
CDR3 DNA: TGCGCCAGCAGCTTGGGACTAGCGGGCGACCCCTGGAGGGAGACCCAGTACTTC
CDR3 protein: CASSLGLAGDPWRETQYF

D gene: .
clone size: .
J gene: TRBJ2-3
CDR3 length: 15
V gene: TRBV7-2
CDR3 DNA: TGTGCCAGCAGCTTTATGATCGACTCCACAGATACGCAGTATTTT
CDR3 protein: CASSFMIDSTDTQYF

D gene: .
clone size: .
J gene: TRBJ1-5
CDR3 length: 13
V gene: TRBV10-2
CDR3 DNA: TGCGCCAGCAGTGAAGGAGCCAATCAGCCCCAGCATTTT
CDR3 protein: CASSEGANQPQHF

D gene: .
clone size: .
J gene: TRBJ2-7
CDR3 length: 14
V gene: TRBV7-2
CDR3 DNA: TGTGCCAGCAGCCCCTTGCTTGGCAGTTCGGAGCAGTACTTC
CDR3 protein: CASSPLLGSSEQYF

D gene: TRBD2
clone size: .
J gene: TRBJ2-1
CDR3 length: 16
V gene: TRBV15
CDR3 DNA: TGTGCCACCAGCAGAGCTCTAGCGGGAGGGGACAATGAGCAGTTCTTC
CDR3 protein: CATSRALAGGDNEQFF

D gene: TRBD1
clone size: .
J gene: TRBJ1-1
CDR3 length: 17
V gene: TRBV28
CDR3 DNA: TGTGCCAGCAGTCCTAGCGGACAGGGACGAACGAGGACTGAAGCTTTCTTT
CDR3 protein: CASSPSGQGRTRTEAFF